The subject of this entry is one T cell receptor (beta chain). Its antigen is not yet known. Per-nucleotide qualities are absent, and no much larger clonotype sits a single base away. This entry belongs to a study of blood T cell repertoires in COVID-19 (dated by TCRdb to about 2020). About the study as a whole: Collaborator samples came from the United States, Italy and Spain and covered acute and convalescent phases of COVID-19. The material from the prospective study consisted of cDNA or gDNA derived from T cells, B-cell-depleted T cells, or PBMCs. Deeply sampled blood TCRbeta repertoires from subjects exposed to, actively infected with, or recovered from COVID-19 were included in the dataset. The repertoires were released in a freely available public database intended as a resource for research on the immune response to SARS-CoV-2. Samples were obtained from the ongoing ImmuneRACE study (first 160 participants) and from about 1,300 subjects provided by 6 global collaborators. A de-identified subject ID, COVID-19 status, age in years and sex were almost always included in the sample metadata. Where available, HLA class I and class II types were taken from metadata supplied by the sample provider and were not determined by assay-based typing. General conclusions and limits of the study: How much clinical and demographic metadata was included differed by source and by participant, and the metadata was provided uncurated.

The collaborating institutions used their own protocols to collect whole blood in K2EDTA tubes. For TCRbeta analysis, collaborators shipped samples as frozen whole blood, isolated PBMCs, or DNA extracted from either of those sample types. CDR1 and CDR2 were assigned from the germline V gene as MNHEY and SVGEGT. Reading from cysteine to phenylalanine, the CDR3 counts 13 amino acids. Only CDR3 DNA remains: 39 bases, in frame from the first base. Unmatched junction bases come to 3, with V trimmed by 5 bases and J by 5 bases. TCRbeta CDR3 regions were amplified from genomic DNA using the immunoSEQ Assay, a bias-controlled multiplex PCR. Per the source publication's procedure: Nucleated cell counts per sample were estimated from amplification of reference gene primers within the assay. To quantify the absolute abundance of each unique TCRbeta CDR3 rearrangement, sequence reads were collapsed and filtered. For each sample, productive Simpson clonality was calculated as the square root of Simpson's diversity index over productive rearrangements. What TCRdb holds here is the immuneACCESS table cut down to in-frame rearrangements. Part of the clones is not present; checked against another copy, under half of the missing clones reflect an unresolved V gene, and the others are unexplained. The D gene and trimming were derived from the DNA, and the V and J assignments and clone size from that table. This sample is represented by about 96,000 clones; about 88% of them were singletons. The top ten clones comprise roughly 17% of the sample.

The source material was peripheral blood. The clonotype was recovered from a woman aged 60 to 75 with acute or convalescent COVID-19. The chain couples TRBV6-2 or TRBV6-3 to TRBJ1-5; the junction holds 7 bases that match TRBD1. The CDR3: CASSRDSHQPQHF. The DNA sequence is TGTGCCAGCAGTCGGGACAGCCATCAGCCCCAGCATTTT.